This T cell receptor beta chain appears in the sequencing data of a study of T cell responses to AZD1222 COVID-19 vaccine. The data were produced by immunoSEQ multiplex PCR, yet TCRdb's version contains in-frame clones alone and is incomplete. The sample records roughly 150,000 clones, 80% to 95% being singletons. CDR3 length: 17 residues. Germline V gives CDR1 MGHRA, CDR2 YSYEKL. V was shortened by 4 bases and J by 10 bases, with 25 bases between the two germline ends. Findings and limits, study-wide: Samples come after the peak T cell response, not at day 14. Among the donors, most were white British and more were female, and clonal diversity was possibly underestimated.

To note about this clone: Its antigen is unknown.

The clonotype was recovered from an adult who received the AZD1222 COVID-19 vaccine. Sequenced here: peripheral blood, sampled 28 days after the second AZD1222 dose. The chain is built from TRBV4-1 and TRBJ2-2; either TRBD1 or TRBD2 may fit D (5 bases each). DNA of the CDR3: TGCGCCAGCAGCCCCTCGGGGCTAGCCCGACCTTTCTCGGAGCTGTTTTTT. Protein product: CASSPSGLARPFSELFF.